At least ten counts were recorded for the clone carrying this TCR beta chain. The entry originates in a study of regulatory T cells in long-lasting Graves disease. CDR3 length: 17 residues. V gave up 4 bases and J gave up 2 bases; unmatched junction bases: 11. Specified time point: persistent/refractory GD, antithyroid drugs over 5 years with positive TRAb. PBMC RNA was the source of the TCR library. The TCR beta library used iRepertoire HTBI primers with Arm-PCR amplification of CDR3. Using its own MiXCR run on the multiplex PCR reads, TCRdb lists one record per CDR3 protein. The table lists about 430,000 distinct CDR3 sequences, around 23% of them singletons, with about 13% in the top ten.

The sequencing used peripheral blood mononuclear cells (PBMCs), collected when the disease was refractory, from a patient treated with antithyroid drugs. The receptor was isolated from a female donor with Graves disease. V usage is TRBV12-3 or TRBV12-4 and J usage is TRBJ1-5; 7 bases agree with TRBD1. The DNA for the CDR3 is TGTGCCAGCAGTTCCGACAGGGCGACCAAAGGCAATCAGCCCCAGCATTTT. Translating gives CASSSDRATKGNQPQHF.